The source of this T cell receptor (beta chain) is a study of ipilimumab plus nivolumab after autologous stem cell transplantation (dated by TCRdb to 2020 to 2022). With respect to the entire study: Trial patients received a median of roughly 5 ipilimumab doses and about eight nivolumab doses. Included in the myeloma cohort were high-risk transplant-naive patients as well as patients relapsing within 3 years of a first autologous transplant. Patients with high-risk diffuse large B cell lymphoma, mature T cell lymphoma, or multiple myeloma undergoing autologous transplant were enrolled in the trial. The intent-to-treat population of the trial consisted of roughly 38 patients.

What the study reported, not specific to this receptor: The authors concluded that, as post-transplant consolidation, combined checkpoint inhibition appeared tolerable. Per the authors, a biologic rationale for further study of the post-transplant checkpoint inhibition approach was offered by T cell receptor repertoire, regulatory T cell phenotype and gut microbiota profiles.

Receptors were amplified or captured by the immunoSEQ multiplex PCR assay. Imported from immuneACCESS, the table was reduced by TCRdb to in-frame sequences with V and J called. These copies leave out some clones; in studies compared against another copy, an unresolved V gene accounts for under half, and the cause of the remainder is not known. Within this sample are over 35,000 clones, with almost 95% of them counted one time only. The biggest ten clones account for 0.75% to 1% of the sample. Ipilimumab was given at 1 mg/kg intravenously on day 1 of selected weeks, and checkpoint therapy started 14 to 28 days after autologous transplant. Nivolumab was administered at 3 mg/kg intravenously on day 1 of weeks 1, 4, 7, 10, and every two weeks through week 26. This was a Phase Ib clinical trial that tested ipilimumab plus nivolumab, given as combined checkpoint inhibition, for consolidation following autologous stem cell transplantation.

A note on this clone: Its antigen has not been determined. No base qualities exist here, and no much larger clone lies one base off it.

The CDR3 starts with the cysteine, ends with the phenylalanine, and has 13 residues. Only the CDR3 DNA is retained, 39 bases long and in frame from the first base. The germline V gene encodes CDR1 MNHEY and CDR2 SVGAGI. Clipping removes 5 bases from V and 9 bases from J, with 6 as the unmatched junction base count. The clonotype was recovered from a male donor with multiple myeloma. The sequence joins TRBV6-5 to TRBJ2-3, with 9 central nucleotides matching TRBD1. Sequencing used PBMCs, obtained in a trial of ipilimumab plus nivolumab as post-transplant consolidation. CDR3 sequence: CASSPRDRVTQYF. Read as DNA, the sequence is TGTGCCAGCAGTCCTCGGGACAGGGTAACGCAGTATTTT.